This is a list of T cell receptor beta chains from one sample in a study of shared clonotypes between healthy human individuals. Method: immunoSEQ multiplex PCR; TCRdb's copy keeps in-frame clones and lacks some. The sample shows 2,500,000 or so clones, about 92% of them seen only once. The sequenced material came from naive CD4+ T cells sorted from blood. The receptors shown here come from a man younger than 35 in good health. Each CDR3 is given with its conserved first and last residue. A D gene is named only where the DNA matches it firmly. Expanded clones get a size class; other rows say once, few or many, or leave the size out.

J,D,size,V,DNA,CDR3
TRBJ1-4,TRBD1,-,TRBV5-1,TGCGCCAGCAGCTTGGGCTCAACAGGGGGCACTAATGAAAAACTGTTTTTT,CASSLGSTGGTNEKLFF
TRBJ1-5,-,-,TRBV9,TGTGCCAGCAGCGAGGGGACACAGGGTCCGCCCCAGCATTTT,CASSEGTQGPPQHF
TRBJ1-1,-,few,TRBV9,TGTGCCAGCAGCGTTGGAGAGAACACTGAAGCTTTCTTT,CASSVGENTEAFF
TRBJ2-5,TRBD2,-,TRBV9,TGTGCCAGCACCCTACAGCCGGGGGGCCAAGAGACCCAGTACTTC,CASTLQPGGQETQYF
TRBJ2-1,-,-,TRBV28,TGTGCCAGCAGTTTATATGGGGCAGGGTCCTACAATGAGCAGTTCTTC,CASSLYGAGSYNEQFF
TRBJ1-3,TRBD1,-,TRBV4-2,TGTGCCAGCAGCCAACACTGGGGACAGGGGGTTGCAAACACCATATATTTT,CASSQHWGQGVANTIYF
TRBJ1-4,-,-,TRBV15,TGTGCCACCAGCAGAGCAACTAATGAAAAACTGTTTTTT,CATSRATNEKLFF
TRBJ2-7,TRBD2,-,TRBV4-1,TGCGCCAGCAGCGGGACTAGCGGGTCCTACGAGCAGTACTTC,CASSGTSGSYEQYF
TRBJ1-2,-,-,TRBV25-1,TGTGCCAGCAGTGAGGACGGCTATGGCTACACCTTC,CASSEDGYGYTF
TRBJ2-7,-,-,TRBV11-2,TGTGCCAGCAGCTTAAAATGGCCTGATCGACACGAGCAGTACTTC,CASSLKWPDRHEQYF
TRBJ1-2,TRBD1,-,TRBV6-5,TGTGCCAGCACCCTTGGGGGACAGAACTATGGCTACACCTTC,CASTLGGQNYGYTF
TRBJ2-1,TRBD2,-,TRBV7-9,TGTGCCAGCAGCCCCCGGGGTAGCGGGTACAATGAGCAGTTCTTC,CASSPRGSGYNEQFF
TRBJ1-5,-,-,TRBV7-6,TGTGCCAGCAGCGAGGGGCAGGGAAATCAGCCCCAGCATTTT,CASSEGQGNQPQHF
TRBJ1-1,-,-,TRBV28,TGTGCCAGCAGTTCCCTAGCGGGACCGAACACTGAAGCTTTCTTT,CASSSLAGPNTEAFF
TRBJ2-1,-,-,TRBV20-1,TGCAGTCTGTTTAGGTTAACGGGGCAGTTCTTC,CSLFRLTGQFF
TRBJ2-7,TRBD2,-,TRBV18,TGTGCCAGCTCACAGGGACTAGCGATTTCGGCATCCTACGAGCAGTACTTC,CASSQGLAISASYEQYF
TRBJ2-1,-,-,TRBV5-1,TGCGCCAGCAGCTTGGCCCTAGCTCCCGATCGGGGATACAATGAGCAGTTCTTC,CASSLALAPDRGYNEQFF
TRBJ2-2,TRBD1,-,TRBV28,TGTGCCAGCAGAACAGGGGGGTTGGCCGGGGAGCTGTTTTTT,CASRTGGLAGELFF
TRBJ2-2,-,-,TRBV9,TGTGCCAGCAGCGTAGGTGGGACTCACACCGGGGAGCTGTTTTTT,CASSVGGTHTGELFF
TRBJ2-7,TRBD2,-,TRBV7-2,TGTGCCAGCAGCTTAGGTCATAGCGGGAGGTCGGCCTACGAGCAGTACTTC,CASSLGHSGRSAYEQYF
TRBJ1-2,-,-,TRBV7-9,TGTGCCAGCAGCCACGGCAAGGGAGGCTACACCTTC,CASSHGKGGYTF
TRBJ1-6,-,few,TRBV27,TGTGCCAGCAGTTTCGGGACGGCTAATTCACCCCTCCACTTT,CASSFGTANSPLHF
TRBJ1-3,-,-,TRBV11-3,TGTGCCAGCAGCTTAGAGGGAGATCCTGGAAACACCATATATTTT,CASSLEGDPGNTIYF
TRBJ2-2,TRBD1,-,TRBV14,TGTGCCAGCAGCCCCCAGTTCCACGATACAGGGGGCTGGTACACCGGGGAGCTGTTTTTT,CASSPQFHDTGGWYTGELFF
TRBJ1-4,-,-,TRBV27,TGTGCCAGCAGTTTAATGCAGGGTGGTGAAAAACTGTTTTTT,CASSLMQGGEKLFF
TRBJ1-1,-,-,TRBV10-1,TGCGCCAGCAGAGCAGGAGGGCGGACTGAAGCTTTCTTT,CASRAGGRTEAFF
TRBJ2-1,TRBD1,-,TRBV7-2,TGTGCCAGCAGCTCTACAGGGGGCTATGAGCAGTTCTTC,CASSSTGGYEQFF
TRBJ1-2,-,-,TRBV28,TGTGCCAGCAGTTTGACCACCACTGGCTACACCTTC,CASSLTTTGYTF
TRBJ2-3,-,-,TRBV10-3,TGTGCCATCAGCGCAGGGGTAAGCACAGATACGCAGTATTTT,CAISAGVSTDTQYF
TRBJ1-2,-,-,TRBV28,TGTGCCAGCAGTTCTACCGGAAAGGCCCGTTTGGGTGGCTACACCTTC,CASSSTGKARLGGYTF
TRBJ2-1,-,-,TRBV29-1,TGCAGCGACGAGGACGGTTACAATGAGCAGTTCTTC,CSDEDGYNEQFF
TRBJ2-3,-,-,TRBV5-1,TGCGCCAGCAGCTTGGGGTTCCCGGATACGCAGTATTTT,CASSLGFPDTQYF
TRBJ1-5,-,few,TRBV2,TGTGCCAGCGACCAGGATAGCAATCAGCCCCAGCATTTT,CASDQDSNQPQHF
TRBJ1-5,-,-,TRBV6-1,TGTGCCAGCAGTGAAGCGAGTTGGGTCCTACGGGGTCAGCCCCAGCATTTT,CASSEASWVLRGQPQHF
TRBJ1-1,-,few,TRBV10-3,TGTGCCATCAGTGAGTCAGGTGGGATGAACACTGAAGCTTTCTTT,CAISESGGMNTEAFF
TRBJ2-3,TRBD2,-,TRBV5-1,TGCGCCAGCAGCCAAGGACTAGCGGGAGGCACAGATACGCAGTATTTT,CASSQGLAGGTDTQYF
TRBJ1-3,-,-,TRBV6-5,TGTGCCAGCAGGCCCCCGGGACTCTCTGGAAACACCATATATTTT,CASRPPGLSGNTIYF
TRBJ1-2,-,-,TRBV28,TGTGCCAGCAGTTTAAAGGCTTACTATGGCTACACCTTC,CASSLKAYYGYTF
TRBJ2-3,-,-,TRBV6-6,TGTGCCAGCAGAAGAGGGGCAGATACGCAGTATTTT,CASRRGADTQYF
TRBJ2-3,TRBD1,-,TRBV11-2,TGTGCCAGCAGCTCCGTGACAGGGTCTTTCACAGATACGCAGTATTTT,CASSSVTGSFTDTQYF
TRBJ1-4,-,-,TRBV9,TGTGCCAGCAGCGTCTCAGGGACTAATGAAAAACTGTTTTTT,CASSVSGTNEKLFF
TRBJ1-1,-,-,TRBV7-2,TGTGCCAGCAGCCGTCTAATAACCGTCACTGAAGCTTTCTTT,CASSRLITVTEAFF
TRBJ2-4,-,-,TRBV27,TGTGCCAGCAGTGGGACAAGGACCGGCATTCAGTACTTC,CASSGTRTGIQYF
TRBJ1-2,-,-,TRBV18,TGTGCCAGCTCACCTGCTGACATCTATGGCTACACCTTC,CASSPADIYGYTF
TRBJ1-5,-,-,TRBV4-1,TGCGCCAGCAGCCAAGATGGCAGGGCCTACAATCAGCCCCAGCATTTT,CASSQDGRAYNQPQHF
TRBJ2-7,-,-,TRBV4-1,TGCGCCAGCAGCCAAGATCGGAGCTCTTATGGGTACGAGCAGTACTTC,CASSQDRSSYGYEQYF
TRBJ2-7,-,-,TRBV28,TGTGCCAGCAGTTCCCCTTTGGGCCTTGGGTACGAGCAGTACTTC,CASSSPLGLGYEQYF
TRBJ2-7,TRBD1,once,TRBV5-5,TGTGCCAGCAGCGGAACGGGACAGGGTGGCGAGCAGTACTTC,CASSGTGQGGEQYF
TRBJ1-1,TRBD1,few,TRBV18,TGTGCCAGCTCACCCGGACAGGGAACTGAAGCTTTCTTT,CASSPGQGTEAFF
TRBJ2-3,-,-,TRBV18,TGTGCCAGCTCACCAGGTACAGGGAGGACAGATACGCAGTATTTT,CASSPGTGRTDTQYF
TRBJ1-5,-,-,TRBV5-1,TGCGCCAGCAGCTTGGTGGGCGCAGAGCATCAGCCCCAGCATTTT,CASSLVGAEHQPQHF
TRBJ2-7,TRBD2,few,TRBV7-2,TGTGCCAGCAGCAGTAGCGGGAGTTGGGAGCAGTACTTC,CASSSSGSWEQYF